There are a few counts of the clone carrying this T cell receptor (beta chain). These data originate in a study of blood T cell repertoires in COVID-19. Study at large: COVID-19 samples, acute and convalescent, were from the United States, Italy and Spain. From T cells, B-cell-depleted T cells, or PBMCs came the material, which was cDNA or gDNA.

Original processing methods: Reference gene primer amplification in the assay estimated nucleated cell counts. Assay used: immunoSEQ multiplex PCR; TCRdb lists only in-frame clones, some missing. V and J calls and clone size are copied from that table; D and trimming were computed from the DNA. Among 130,000 to 150,000 clones, more than 80% were seen once, and the ten largest hold roughly 8.8%. This CDR3 has 17 amino acids. V trimming: 4 bases; J trimming: 3 bases; junction bases outside the gene matches: 9. CDR1 and CDR2 (germline): SGHDT, YYEEEE. This TCR was sampled from a human donor with acute or convalescent COVID-19. The donor label of this sample is uncertain. The sequencing input was peripheral blood. The rearrangement uses TRBV5-6 and TRBJ1-5, with 11 bases fitting TRBD1. CDR3 sequence: CASSATGQGATNQPQHF. CDR3 sequence (DNA): TGTGCCAGCAGCGCTACTGGACAGGGGGCGACCAATCAGCCCCAGCATTTT.